The T cell receptor (beta chain) under discussion was sequenced for a study of shared clonotypes between healthy human individuals. The study's findings and limits: Sampling used blood alone; tissue repertoires probably differ.

Concerning this clone: Its antigen is unknown.

V was trimmed by 0 bases and J by 2 bases, leaving 9 bases between them. Germline V gene data show CDR1 as SGHRS and CDR2 as YFSETQ. CDR3 size: 14 residues. This table comes from immunoSEQ multiplex PCR, and its TCRdb copy is limited to in-frame clones, with some not included. This repertoire shows about half a million clones, approximately 79% found once; its top ten account for around 13%. V is TRBV5-1 and J is TRBJ2-7, with D possibly matching TRBD2 (6 bases). The TCR originated in a woman aged 40 to 50 in good health. Some clones in this sample may be carry-over from other donors' samples. Sequencing was performed on PBMCs. CDR3 residues: CASSLVGGAYEQYF. In DNA form, the CDR3 reads TGCGCCAGCAGCTTGGTTGGCGGGGCCTACGAGCAGTACTTC.